Sequencing of this T cell receptor (beta chain) was carried out in a study of control samples from healthy donors and cancer patients. With respect to this clone: This sample includes further DNA sequences coding for the same CDR3.

TCRdb's table, derived via immunoSEQ multiplex PCR, lists solely in-frame clones and lacks some. The data hold approximately 130,000 clones, with 87% observed a single time. The sequencing sample was made of blood. The origin of this receptor is a man between 40 and 49 years old in good health.

The CDR3 sequence is CASSIRGGTDTQYF. The CDR3 DNA is TGTGCCAGTAGTATCCGGGGCGGCACAGATACGCAGTATTTT. This chain links TRBV19 with TRBJ2-3, with D perhaps given as TRBD1 or TRBD2 (5 bases each). Per the germline V gene, CDR1 is LNHDA and CDR2 is SQIVND (reference sequence). Trimming shortened V by 3 bases and J by 1 base, and 8 bases separated the two germline ends. CDR3 size: 14 residues.